This TCR beta chain was profiled in a study of cytomegalovirus exposure and HLA in healthy donors. Study background: Approximately 77 million unique TCRs from HLA-typed donors were held in an early release of data.

The sample holds a few counts of this clone. What it recognizes is unknown. PCR primers comprised 60 Vbeta and 13 Jbeta primers. Using immunoSEQ multiplex PCR, the repertoire was profiled, and TCRdb retains in-frame clones only, with some absent. This table has about 130,000 clones, approximately 69% appearing once. General observations from the study: The authors confirmed in vitro that a few CMV-associated chains were specific for CMV antigens. Available immune exposure information was restricted to CMV serostatus only.

Trimming took 2 bases from V and 0 from J; bases not matched to a gene: 11. The CDR3 totals 18 residues. Germline lookup yields CDR1 SGHRS and CDR2 YFSETQ. The rearrangement joins TRBV5-1 to TRBJ1-2; 9 bases fit TRBD1. The TCR originated in a middle-aged man in good health and CMV-seropositive. Sequencing was carried out using PBMCs. The CDR3 sequence: CASSFPGQGPYSNYGYTF. The CDR3 nucleotides are TGCGCCAGCAGCTTTCCGGGACAGGGTCCCTACTCTAACTATGGCTACACCTTC.